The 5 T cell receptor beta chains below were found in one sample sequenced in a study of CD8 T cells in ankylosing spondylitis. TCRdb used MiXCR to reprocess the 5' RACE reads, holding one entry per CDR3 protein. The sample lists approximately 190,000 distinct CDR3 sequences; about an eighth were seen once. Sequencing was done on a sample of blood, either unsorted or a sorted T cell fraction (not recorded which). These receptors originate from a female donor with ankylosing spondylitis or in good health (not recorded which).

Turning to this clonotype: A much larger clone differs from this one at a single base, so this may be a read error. CDR3 DNA: TGCGCCAGCAGCTTGGCTGGGACTAGCGACTCCGAGCAGTACTTC. This translates into CASSLAGTSDSEQYF. The gene calls are TRBV5-1 and TRBJ2-7; TRBD2 matches at 10 bases. CDR1 and CDR2 from the germline V gene are SGHRS and YFSETQ. This CDR3 has 15 residues. The V gene end was trimmed by 0 bases and the J gene end by 6 bases; junction bases not matched to a gene: 6.

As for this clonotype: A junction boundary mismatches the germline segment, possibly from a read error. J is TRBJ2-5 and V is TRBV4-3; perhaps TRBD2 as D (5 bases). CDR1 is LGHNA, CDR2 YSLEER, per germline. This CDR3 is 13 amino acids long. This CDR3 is CASSQDRELAQLF. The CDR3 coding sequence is TGCGCCAGCAGCCAAGATCGGGAATTAGCCCAACTCTTC.

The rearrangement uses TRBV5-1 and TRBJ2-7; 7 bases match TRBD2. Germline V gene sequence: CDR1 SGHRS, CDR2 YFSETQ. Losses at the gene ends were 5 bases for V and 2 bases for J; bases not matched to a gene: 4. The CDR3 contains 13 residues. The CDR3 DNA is TGCGCCAGCAGAGAGGCGGGGGCCTACGAGCAGTACTTC. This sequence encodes CASREAGAYEQYF.

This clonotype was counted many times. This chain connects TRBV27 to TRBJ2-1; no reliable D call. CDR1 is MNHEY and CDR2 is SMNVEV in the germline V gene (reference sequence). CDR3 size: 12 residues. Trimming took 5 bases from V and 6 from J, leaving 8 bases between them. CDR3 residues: CASSQTGNEQFF. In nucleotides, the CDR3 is TGTGCCAGCAGTCAGACGGGCAATGAGCAGTTCTTC.

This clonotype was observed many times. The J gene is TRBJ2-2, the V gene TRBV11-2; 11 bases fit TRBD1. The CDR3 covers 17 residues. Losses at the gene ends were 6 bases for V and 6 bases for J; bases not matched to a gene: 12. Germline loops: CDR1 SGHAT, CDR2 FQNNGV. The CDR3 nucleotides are TGTGCCAGCAGTTACATCCCAGGACAGGGGGCCGCCGGGGAGCTGTTTTTT. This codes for CASSYIPGQGAAGELFF.